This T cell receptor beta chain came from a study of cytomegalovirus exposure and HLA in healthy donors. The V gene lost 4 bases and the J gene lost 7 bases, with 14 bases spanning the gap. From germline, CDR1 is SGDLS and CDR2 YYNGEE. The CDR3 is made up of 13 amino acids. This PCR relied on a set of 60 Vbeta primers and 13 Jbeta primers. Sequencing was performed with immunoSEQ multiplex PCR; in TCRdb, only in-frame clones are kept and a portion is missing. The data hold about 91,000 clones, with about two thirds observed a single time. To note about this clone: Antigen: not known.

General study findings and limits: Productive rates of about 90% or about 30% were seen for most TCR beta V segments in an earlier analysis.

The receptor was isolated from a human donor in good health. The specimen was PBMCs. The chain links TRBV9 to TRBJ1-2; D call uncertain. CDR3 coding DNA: TGTGCCAGCAGCTTTCGCCCCGGAGGTGGCTACACCTTC. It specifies CASSFRPGGGYTF. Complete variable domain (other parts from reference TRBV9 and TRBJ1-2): DSGVTQTPKHLITATGQRVTLRCSPRSGDLSVYWYQQSLDQGLQFLIQYYNGEERAKGNILERFSAQQFPDLHSELNLSSLELGDSALYFCASSFRPGGGYTFGSGTRLTVV.